The 20 T cell receptor beta chains below were found in one sample sequenced in a study of CD8 T cells in ankylosing spondylitis. TCRdb reanalysed the 5' RACE reads using MiXCR and keeps one entry per CDR3 protein. This table has roughly 130,000 distinct CDR3 sequences, roughly 8.8% appearing once. Sequencing input: synovial fluid, either unsorted or a sorted T cell fraction (not recorded which). The receptors stem from a male donor with ankylosing spondylitis.

Ten or more counts support this clonotype. The chain links TRBV5-1 to TRBJ2-1; TRBD1 or TRBD2 may be the D gene (5 bases each). The V gene lost 3 bases and the J gene lost 9 bases, with 22 bases spanning the gap. The CDR3 is 16 amino acids. Germline CDR1 and CDR2: SGHRS and YFSETQ. The CDR3 DNA reads as TGCGCCAGCAGCTATTCCGGGACGGCAGGCGTTGGTGAGCAGTTCTTC. This encodes CASSYSGTAGVGEQFF.

This clonotype was seen many times. The chain employs TRBV9 and TRBJ2-1; D is unclear. This CDR3 is 18 amino acids long. V shed 2 bases and J shed 3 bases, with 21 bases lying between them. CDR1 is SGDLS, CDR2 YYNGEE, per germline. CDR3 DNA sequence: TGTGCCAGCAGCGTCGTCGGGTCGGGCAGCAGTGGCTACAATGAGCAGTTCTTC. Its translation is CASSVVGSGSSGYNEQFF.

This clonotype occurred many times. The rearrangement uses TRBV12-3 or TRBV12-4 and TRBJ2-7; D is possibly TRBD2 (6 bases). The V and J ends lost 4 bases and 3 bases respectively, with 10 bases between them. This CDR3 is built from 13 residues. CDR3 DNA sequence: TGTGCCAGCAGTTATTTCGGGGGCTACGAGCAGTACTTC. As protein: CASSYFGGYEQYF.

This clonotype was seen ten or more times. V is TRBV9 and J is TRBJ1-2; D is ambiguous. The CDR3 length is 15 residues. Between the trimmed V and J ends, which lost 4 bases and 3 bases, there was a span of 16 bases. Germline CDR1 SGDLS, CDR2 YYNGEE. The CDR3 nucleotides are TGTGCCAGCAGCCCCGAGGCCGGGTCGGACTATGGCTACACCTTC. This gives the protein CASSPEAGSDYGYTF.

This clonotype was seen many times. The CDR3 spells CASSENFNQPQHF. DNA of the CDR3: TGCGCCAGCAGTGAGAATTTCAATCAGCCCCAGCATTTT. The chain joins TRBV10-1 to TRBJ1-5; D is unclear. Trimming took 2 bases from V and 3 from J, leaving 5 bases between them. Germline CDR1 reads WNHNN; CDR2 reads SYGVQD (reference sequence). There are 13 residues in the CDR3.

The rearrangement uses TRBV7-3 and TRBJ1-1; no firm D call. The CDR3 consists of 13 residues. V dropped 0 bases and J dropped 6 bases, with 8 bases sitting between them. CDR1 is SGHTA and CDR2 is FQGTGA in the germline V gene. The CDR3 bases are TGTGCCAGCAGCTTAACGTTAAGGGCTGAAGCTTTCTTT. Translated: CASSLTLRAEAFF.

Many counts were recorded for this clonotype. The chain is built from TRBV6-5 and TRBJ2-2, with 7 bases identical to TRBD2. The ends lost 0 bases at V and 1 base at J; junction bases unmatched: 11. This CDR3 has 19 amino acids. Per the germline V gene, CDR1 is MNHEY and CDR2 is SVGAGI. In nucleotides, the CDR3 is TGTGCCAGCAGTTACTCGACCACCCTAGCGGCCCTGAACACCGGGGAGCTGTTTTTT. This sequence encodes CASSYSTTLAALNTGELFF.

This rearrangement joins TRBV5-5 to TRBJ1-4; TRBD1 matches at 9 bases. V lost 1 base, J lost 8 bases, and 3 bases stayed unmatched. The CDR3 is 14 amino acids. Per germline, CDR1 SGHKS and CDR2 YYEKEE (reference sequence). Here the CDR3 reads CASSLRTGEEKLFF. The CDR3 DNA is TGTGCCAGCAGCTTGAGGACAGGGGAGGAAAAACTGTTTTTT.

This clonotype was observed many times. CDR3 coding DNA: TGTGCCAGTAGCAAACCGGGCGGTAGCAATCAGCCCCAGCATTTT. Its translation: CASSKPGGSNQPQHF. This sequence joins TRBV19 and TRBJ1-5, with unresolved D. This CDR3 comprises 15 residues. The germline V gene has CDR1 LNHDA and CDR2 SQIVND (reference sequence). V dropped 6 bases and J dropped 0 bases, with 12 bases sitting between them.

There are many counts of this clonotype. This chain uses TRBV10-3 with TRBJ2-5, with unresolved D. Trimming took 2 bases from V and 5 from J, leaving 9 bases between them. CDR3 length: 13 amino acids. Germline loops: CDR1 ENHRY, CDR2 SYGVKD. The CDR3 DNA follows: TGTGCCATCAGTGAGACCTCCGAGGAGACCCAGTACTTC. This gives the protein CAISETSEETQYF.

This clonotype was counted ten times or more. V usage is TRBV7-9 and J usage is TRBJ2-7, with no clear D. CDR1 SEHNR and CDR2 FQNEAQ come from the germline V gene (reference sequence). The CDR3 runs 12 residues. The V end was cut by 3 bases, the J end by 2 bases, with 5 bases between. CDR3 coding DNA: TGTGCCAGCAGCTTTGACGCCTACGAGCAGTACTTC. Amino acids: CASSFDAYEQYF. The entire variable domain, with the rest obtained from reference TRBV7-9 and TRBJ2-7, is as follows: DTGVSQNPRHKITKRGQNVTFRCDPISEHNRLYWYRQTLGQGPEFLTYFQNEAQLEKSRLLSDRFSAERPKGSFSTLEIQRTEQGDSAMYLCASSFDAYEQYFGPGTRLTVT.

This clonotype was detected many times. The chain carries TRBV6-2 or TRBV6-3 and TRBJ2-7; TRBD1 matches 10 bases. This CDR3 is built from 18 residues. Trimming at V came to 2 bases and at J to 4 bases, leaving 14 bases not matched to a gene. Germline V gives CDR1 MNHEY, CDR2 SVGEGT. The CDR3 is CASSYDPRRQGAIYEQYF. As DNA, the CDR3 is TGTGCCAGCAGTTACGACCCACGGAGACAGGGGGCTATTTACGAGCAGTACTTC.

This clonotype has at least ten counts. The V gene is TRBV5-1, the J gene TRBJ2-3; no clear D gene. Germline V CDR1 and CDR2: SGHRS, YFSETQ. This CDR3 spans 11 amino acids. The V end was cut by 7 bases, the J end by 4 bases, with 7 bases between. CDR3 in DNA: TGCGCCAGCGAAGGAGCAGATACGCAGTATTTT. Its protein product is CASEGADTQYF.

This clonotype has a count of ten or more. The chain is built from TRBV5-1 and TRBJ2-5; unclear D gene. In germline, CDR1 is SGHRS, CDR2 YFSETQ. Trimming stripped 2 bases from V and 2 bases from J, with 7 bases between. CDR3 length equals 13 residues. The CDR3 loop reads CASSFGVQETQYF. The DNA of the CDR3 is TGCGCCAGCAGCTTTGGGGTTCAAGAGACCCAGTACTTC. The whole variable domain, remainder taken from reference TRBV5-1 and TRBJ2-5, is KAGVTQTPRYLIKTRGQQVTLSCSPISGHRSVSWYQQTPGQGLQFLFEYFSETQRNKGNFPGRFSGRQFSNSRSEMNVSTLELGDSALYLCASSFGVQETQYFGPGTRLLVL.

This clonotype occurred many times. The rearrangement uses TRBV9 and TRBJ2-7, with a weak D call TRBD2 (5 bases). The CDR3 is 15 amino acids. Germline CDR1 and CDR2: SGDLS and YYNGEE. Deletions cut 4 bases from V and 0 bases from J, with 14 bases between. CDR3 region: CASSPPPGFSYEQYF. DNA for the CDR3: TGTGCCAGCAGCCCCCCACCGGGGTTCTCCTACGAGCAGTACTTC.

This clonotype occurred many times. This chain connects TRBV20-1 to TRBJ2-7; maybe TRBD1 (5 bases). The CDR3 runs 13 residues. Germline V CDR1 and CDR2: DFQATT, SNEGSKA (reference sequence). V lost 4 bases to trimming and J lost 2 bases, with 12 bases between them. CDR3 DNA sequence: TGCAGTGCTAATACCCAGGGCCCCTACGAGCAGTACTTC. Translation gives CSANTQGPYEQYF.

The genes are TRBV11-2 and TRBJ2-7; the D gene could be TRBD1 or TRBD2 (7 bases each). The CDR3 runs 12 residues. Germline V gene data show CDR1 as SGHAT and CDR2 as FQNNGV. V was clipped by 5 bases and J by 8 bases, with 13 bases between them. The CDR3 DNA follows: TGTGCCAGCAGCCAGGGGGGGTACAAGCAGTACTTC. It translates to CASSQGGYKQYF.

At least ten counts were recorded for this clonotype. The chain has TRBV4-3 and TRBJ2-6, with TRBD2 matching 7 bases. Per the germline V gene, CDR1 is LGHNA and CDR2 is YSLEER. This CDR3 spans 17 amino acids. V lost 3 bases and J lost 2; bases outside the gene matches: 7. The CDR3 reads CASSHVGGGTGANVLTF. CDR3 nucleotide sequence: TGCGCCAGCAGCCACGTCGGGGGAGGGACTGGGGCCAACGTCCTGACTTTC.

In this sample, this clonotype turned up many times. For the CDR3, the DNA is TGCGCCAGCAGCCAAGATCGGAACACCATATATTTT. Its protein product is CASSQDRNTIYF. J is TRBJ1-3 and V is TRBV4-3; no clear D gene. V dropped 0 bases and J dropped 7 bases, with 4 bases sitting between them. The CDR3 has 12 amino acids. Germline assignment: CDR1 LGHNA and CDR2 YSLEER.

This clonotype was detected a few times. The chain couples TRBV28 to TRBJ2-7; 7 positions agree with TRBD1. Germline V gene data show CDR1 as MDHEN and CDR2 as SYDVKM. Trimming cost V 5 bases and J 2 bases; bases outside gene matches: 9. The CDR3 sequence is 15 residues long. The CDR3 here is CASSGIGQATYEQYF. DNA of the CDR3: TGTGCCAGCAGTGGGATCGGACAGGCCACCTACGAGCAGTACTTC.